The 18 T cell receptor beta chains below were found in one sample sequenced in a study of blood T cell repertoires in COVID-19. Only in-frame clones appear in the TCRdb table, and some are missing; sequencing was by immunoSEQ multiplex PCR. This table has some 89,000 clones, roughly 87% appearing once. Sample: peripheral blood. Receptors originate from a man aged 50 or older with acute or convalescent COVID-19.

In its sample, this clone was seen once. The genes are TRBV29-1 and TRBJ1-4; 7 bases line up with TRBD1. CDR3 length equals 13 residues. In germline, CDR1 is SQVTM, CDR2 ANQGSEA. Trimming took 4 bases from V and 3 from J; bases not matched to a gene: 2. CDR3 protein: CSVAGQANEKLFF. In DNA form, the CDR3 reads TGCAGCGTTGCCGGACAGGCTAATGAAAAACTGTTTTTT.

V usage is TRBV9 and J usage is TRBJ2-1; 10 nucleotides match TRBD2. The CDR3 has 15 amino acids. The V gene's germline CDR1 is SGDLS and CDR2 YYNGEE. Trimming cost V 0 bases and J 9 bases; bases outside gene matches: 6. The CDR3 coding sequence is TGTGCCAGCAGCGTAGAGAGCGGGGGGGCCGGTGAGCAGTTCTTC. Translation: CASSVESGGAGEQFF.

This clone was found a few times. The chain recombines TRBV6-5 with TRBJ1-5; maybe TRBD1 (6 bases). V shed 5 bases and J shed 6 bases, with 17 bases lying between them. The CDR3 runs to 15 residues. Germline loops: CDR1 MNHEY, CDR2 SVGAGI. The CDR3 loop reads CASSPDSAKGQPQHF. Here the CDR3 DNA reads TGTGCCAGCAGTCCGGACAGCGCTAAGGGTCAGCCCCAGCATTTT.

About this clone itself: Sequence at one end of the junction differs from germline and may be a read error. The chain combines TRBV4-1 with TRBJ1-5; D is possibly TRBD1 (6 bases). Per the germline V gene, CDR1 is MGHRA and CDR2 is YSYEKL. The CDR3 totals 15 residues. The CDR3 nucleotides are TGCGCCAGCAGCCCCTCGACAGGTAGCGATCAGCCCCAGCATTTT. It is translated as CASSPSTGSDQPQHF.

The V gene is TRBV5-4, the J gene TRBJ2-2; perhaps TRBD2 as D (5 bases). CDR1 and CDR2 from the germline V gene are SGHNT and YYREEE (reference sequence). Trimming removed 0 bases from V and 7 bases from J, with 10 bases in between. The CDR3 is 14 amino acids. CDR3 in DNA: TGTGCCAGCAGCTTGGGAGGGTTGAACGGGGAGCTGTTTTTT. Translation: CASSLGGLNGELFF.

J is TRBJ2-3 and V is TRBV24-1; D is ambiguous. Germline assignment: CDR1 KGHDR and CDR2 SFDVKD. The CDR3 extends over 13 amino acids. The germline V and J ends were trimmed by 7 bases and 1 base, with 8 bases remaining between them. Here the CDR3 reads CATRPSGTDTQYF. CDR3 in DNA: TGTGCCACCAGGCCATCGGGCACAGATACGCAGTATTTT.

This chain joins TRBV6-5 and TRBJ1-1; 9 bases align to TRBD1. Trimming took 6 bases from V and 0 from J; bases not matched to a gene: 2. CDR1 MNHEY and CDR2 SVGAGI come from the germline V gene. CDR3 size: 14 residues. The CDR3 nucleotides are TGTGCCAGCAGCCGACAGGGGGTGAACACTGAAGCTTTCTTT. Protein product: CASSRQGVNTEAFF.

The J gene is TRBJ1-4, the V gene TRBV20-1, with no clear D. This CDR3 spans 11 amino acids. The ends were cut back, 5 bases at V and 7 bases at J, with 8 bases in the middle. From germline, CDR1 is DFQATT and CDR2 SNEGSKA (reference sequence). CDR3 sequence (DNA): TGCAGTGCTTGGAGCATTGAAAAACTGTTTTTT. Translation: CSAWSIEKLFF.

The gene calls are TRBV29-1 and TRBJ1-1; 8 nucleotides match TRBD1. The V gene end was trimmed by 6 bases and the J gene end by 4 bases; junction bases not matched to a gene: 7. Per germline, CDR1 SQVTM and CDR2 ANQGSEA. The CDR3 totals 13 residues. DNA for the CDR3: TGCAGCGTCCATGGACAGGGAGGCACTGAAGCTTTCTTT. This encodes CSVHGQGGTEAFF.

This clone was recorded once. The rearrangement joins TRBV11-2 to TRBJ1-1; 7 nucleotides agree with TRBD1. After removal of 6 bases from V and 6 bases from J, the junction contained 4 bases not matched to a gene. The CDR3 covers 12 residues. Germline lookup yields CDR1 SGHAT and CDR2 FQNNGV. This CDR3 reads CASSFDRAEAFF. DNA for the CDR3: TGTGCCAGCAGTTTTGACAGGGCTGAAGCTTTCTTT.

Here the CDR3 DNA reads TGCGCCAGCAGTTTGAATATCTTCCGGGACAGAACTAACTATGGCTACACCTTC. Its protein is CASSLNIFRDRTNYGYTF. The gene calls are TRBV5-1 and TRBJ1-2; 7 bases agree with TRBD1. Trimming cost V 5 bases and J 0 bases; bases outside gene matches: 16. The CDR3 loop spans 18 amino acids. Germline V gene lookup returns CDR1 SGHRS and CDR2 YFSETQ.

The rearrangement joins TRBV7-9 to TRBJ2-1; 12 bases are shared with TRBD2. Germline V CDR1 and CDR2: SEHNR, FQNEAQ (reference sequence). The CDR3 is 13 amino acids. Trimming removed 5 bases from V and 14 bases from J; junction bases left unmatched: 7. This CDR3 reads CASSPLLAGGKFF. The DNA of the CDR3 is TGTGCCAGCAGCCCCCTCCTAGCGGGAGGGAAGTTCTTC.

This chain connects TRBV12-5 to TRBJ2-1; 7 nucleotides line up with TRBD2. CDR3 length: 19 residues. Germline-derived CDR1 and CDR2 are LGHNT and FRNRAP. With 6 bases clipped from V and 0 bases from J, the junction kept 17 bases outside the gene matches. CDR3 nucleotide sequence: TGTGCTAGTGGGGCCTCTAGCGGCTTTTCTTTAAGCTCCTACAATGAGCAGTTCTTC. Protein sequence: CASGASSGFSLSSYNEQFF.

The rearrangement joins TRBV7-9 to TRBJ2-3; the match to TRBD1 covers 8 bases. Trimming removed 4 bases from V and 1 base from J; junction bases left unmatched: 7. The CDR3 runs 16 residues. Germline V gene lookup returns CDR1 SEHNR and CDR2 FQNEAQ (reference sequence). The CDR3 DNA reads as TGTGCCAGCAGCTACCCCCAGGGACAGGGCACAGATACGCAGTATTTT. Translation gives CASSYPQGQGTDTQYF.

As DNA, the CDR3 is TGTGCCAGCAGCCCCCGACTAGCGGGGGACGTCAATGAGCAGTTCTTC. It encodes CASSPRLAGDVNEQFF. The chain recombines TRBV7-2 with TRBJ2-1; 12 positions match TRBD2. In germline, CDR1 is SGHTA, CDR2 FQGNSA. CDR3 length: 16 amino acids. V lost 5 bases and J lost 6; bases outside the gene matches: 8.

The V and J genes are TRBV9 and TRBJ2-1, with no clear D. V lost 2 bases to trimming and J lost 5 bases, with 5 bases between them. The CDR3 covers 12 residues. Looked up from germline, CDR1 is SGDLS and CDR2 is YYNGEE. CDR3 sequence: CASSVSNNEQFF. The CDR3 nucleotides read TGTGCCAGCAGCGTTAGCAACAATGAGCAGTTCTTC.

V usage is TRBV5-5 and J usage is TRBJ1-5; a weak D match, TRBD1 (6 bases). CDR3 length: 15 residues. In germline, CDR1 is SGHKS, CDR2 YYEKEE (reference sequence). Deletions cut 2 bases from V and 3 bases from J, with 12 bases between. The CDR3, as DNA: TGTGCCAGCAGCTTCACGACAGGCTCCAATCAGCCCCAGCATTTT. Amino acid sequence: CASSFTTGSNQPQHF. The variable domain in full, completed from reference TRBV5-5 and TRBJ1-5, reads DAGVTQSPTHLIKTRGQQVTLRCSPISGHKSVSWYQQVLGQGPQFIFQYYEKEERGRGNFPDRFSARQFPNYSSELNVNALLLGDSALYLCASSFTTGSNQPQHFGDGTRLSIL.

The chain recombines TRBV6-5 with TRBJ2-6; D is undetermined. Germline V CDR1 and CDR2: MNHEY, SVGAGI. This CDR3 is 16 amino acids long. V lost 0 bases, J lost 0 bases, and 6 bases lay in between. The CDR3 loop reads CASSYSEASGANVLTF. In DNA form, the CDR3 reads TGTGCCAGCAGTTACTCCGAGGCCTCTGGGGCCAACGTCCTGACTTTC.